This TCR beta chain was documented in a study of T cell repertoires in cytomegalovirus infection. Looking at the study overall: Selected CMV epitopes included recently identified HLA-C-restricted ones as well as well-studied HLA-B-restricted ones.

This clonotype was seen ten or more times. The antigen remains unidentified. Study observations and caveats: Predominance within the ex vivo response was attributable to HLA-C-restricted CMV-specific TCR beta clonotypes.

MiXCR was run by TCRdb on the reads, yielding one entry per CDR3 protein. Here the sample spans over 250,000 distinct CDR3 sequences, 20% to 25% being singletons. Sample: cultured PBMCs, taken from culture after CMV antigen stimulation. This TCR was sampled from a human donor in good health (CMV status not recorded). Some clones in this sample may be carry-over from other donors' samples.

The CDR3 coding sequence is TGTGCCAGCAGCTTAGGTGGTCAGGGTAGGGGTGGCAATCAGCCCCAGCATTTT. It codes for CASSLGGQGRGGNQPQHF. The V gene is TRBV7-2, the J gene TRBJ1-5, with a tentative D call TRBD1 (5 bases). The CDR3 is 18 residues long. The germline V gene encodes CDR1 SGHTA and CDR2 FQGNSA. The V and J ends lost 1 base and 2 bases respectively, with 18 bases between them.